The 8 T cell receptor beta chains reported below all come from one sample, sequenced in a study of blood T cell repertoires in COVID-19. This table comes from immunoSEQ multiplex PCR, and its TCRdb copy is limited to in-frame clones, with some not included. The repertoire holds more than 300,000 clones, with approximately 87% as singletons. The sequencing input was peripheral blood. Receptors originate from a woman between 50 and 59 years old with COVID-19, enrolled during active disease.

This sequence joins TRBV7-2 and TRBJ2-5; possible D gene TRBD2, 6 bases. Trimming pared 5 bases from V and 2 bases from J, leaving 12 bases between. Germline assignment: CDR1 SGHTA and CDR2 FQGNSA. This CDR3 comprises 14 residues. The CDR3 spells CASSRGTAQETQYF. The DNA of the CDR3 is TGTGCCAGCAGCCGCGGGACCGCACAAGAGACCCAGTACTTC.

This rearrangement joins TRBV24-1 to TRBJ2-1; TRBD1 aligns across 10 bases. The CDR3 covers 14 residues. Germline trimming cut 6 bases from V and 6 bases from J; bases unmatched to any gene: 4. Germline V gene data show CDR1 as KGHDR and CDR2 as SFDVKD. The CDR3 DNA sequence: TGTGCCACCAGTACGACAGGGGGCCCCAATGAGCAGTTCTTC. Residues: CATSTTGGPNEQFF.

V is TRBV1 and J is TRBJ2-1; whether TRBD2, the table's D call, matches the DNA was not checked. TRBV1 corresponds to a pseudogene. This CDR3 contains 15 residues. CDR3 sequence reads: CTSSQQADSYNEQFF. DNA of the CDR3: TGCACCAGCAGCCAACAAGCGGATTCCTACAATGAGCAGTTCTTC.

Remarks on this clone: Germline is not matched at one junction end, which may reflect a read error. V and J are TRBV7-7 and TRBJ2-2, with 7 bases lining up with TRBD1. CDR3 length: 15 amino acids. CDR1 and CDR2 from the germline V gene are SSHAT and FNYEAQ (reference sequence). This chain's CDR3 is CASSPDRVNTGELFF. CDR3 DNA sequence: TGTGCTAGCAGCCCAGACAGGGTGAACACCGGGGAGCTGTTTTTT.

The chain couples TRBV3-1 (or the pseudogene TRBV3-2) to TRBJ2-1; 8 bases fit TRBD2. CDR3 length: 17 amino acids. CDR1 is LGHDT and CDR2 is YNNKEL in the germline V gene (reference sequence). V shed 4 bases and J 5 bases; nucleotides not matched to a gene: 13. As DNA, the CDR3 is TGTGCCAGCAGCCCTCAAATTACTAGCGGACCCAACAATGAGCAGTTCTTC. Translated: CASSPQITSGPNNEQFF.

The rearrangement joins TRBV14 to TRBJ1-1; D might be TRBD1 (5 bases). Trimming removed 0 bases from V and 10 bases from J, with 12 bases in between. The length of the CDR3 is 13 residues. Germline CDR1 reads SGHDN; CDR2 reads FVKESK. CDR3 amino acids: CASSQDLTGTAFF. The DNA of the CDR3 is TGTGCCAGCAGCCAAGATCTAACAGGCACAGCTTTCTTT.

This chain links TRBV19 with TRBJ2-7; tentative D call: TRBD1 (5 bases). V lost 4 bases and J lost 6, with 10 bases in between. Per the germline V gene, CDR1 is LNHDA and CDR2 is SQIVND (reference sequence). CDR3 length: 12 residues. This chain's CDR3 is CASSTLGAEQYF. As DNA, the CDR3 is TGTGCCAGTAGTACCCTTGGGGCCGAGCAGTACTTC.

This clone was found a few times. The chain has TRBV28 and TRBJ2-3; 12 nucleotides agree with TRBD2. CDR3 length: 16 residues. With V trimmed by 6 bases and J by 4 bases, 8 bases remained unmatched. The germline CDR1 and CDR2 sequences are MDHEN and SYDVKM. CDR3 in DNA: TGTGCCAGCAGCCTCCATCTAGCGGGAGGGGCAGATACGCAGTATTTT. Translating it yields CASSLHLAGGADTQYF.